One sample yielded the 14 T cell receptor beta chains listed below, sequenced in a study of CD8 T cells in Susac syndrome. RNA amounts of roughly 0.5 to 1 ug underwent reverse transcription with random hexamers. A single record per CDR3 protein comes from TCRdb applying MiXCR to the immunoSEQ multiplex PCR reads. The top ten clones hold 0.2% to 0.25% of a sample with 100,000 to 150,000 distinct CDR3 sequences, around 94% of them seen once. Sequences were obtained from CD8+ T cells from PBMCs. Every receptor here comes from a human donor with Susac syndrome.

The chain links TRBV5-4 to TRBJ2-7; perhaps TRBD1 as D (6 bases). The CDR3 covers 12 residues. V lost 4 bases, J lost 2 bases, and 7 bases lay in between. CDR1 is SGHNT, CDR2 YYREEE, per germline (reference sequence). The CDR3 reads CASSGDTYEQYF. For the CDR3, the DNA is TGTGCCAGCAGCGGGGACACCTACGAGCAGTACTTC.

The rearrangement uses TRBV18 and TRBJ2-5; D gene uncertain. Deletions cut 4 bases from V and 5 bases from J, with 11 bases between. This CDR3 is 13 amino acids long. The germline gives CDR1 KGHSH, CDR2 LQKENI. This CDR3 reads CASSQKHGETQYF. CDR3 bases: TGTGCCAGCTCACAAAAGCATGGGGAGACCCAGTACTTC.

V is TRBV12-3 or TRBV12-4 and J is TRBJ1-2; 7 positions agree with TRBD1. Germline trimming cut 5 bases from V and 5 bases from J; bases unmatched to any gene: 5. The CDR3 is made up of 13 amino acids. CDR3 residues: CASSAGQVYGYTF. The CDR3 DNA reads as TGTGCCAGCAGTGCCGGACAGGTATATGGCTACACCTTC.

The chain combines TRBV19 with TRBJ2-1; D perhaps matches TRBD2 (6 bases). This CDR3 has 14 amino acids. Trimming stripped 7 bases from V and 3 bases from J, with 13 bases between. CDR1 is LNHDA, CDR2 SQIVND, per germline (reference sequence). CDR3 DNA sequence: TGTGCCAGTACGGAGGGCCTGGACTACAATGAGCAGTTCTTC. Its translation: CASTEGLDYNEQFF. Supplemented by reference TRBV19 and TRBJ2-1, the full variable domain reads DGGITQSPKYLFRKEGQNVTLSCEQNLNHDAMYWYRQDPGQGLRLIYYSQIVNDFQKGDIAEGYSVSREKKESFPLTVTSAQKNPTAFYLCASTEGLDYNEQFFGPGTRLTVL.

The chain recombines TRBV30 with TRBJ2-6, with 7 positions matching TRBD1. V gave up 8 bases and J gave up 2 bases; unmatched junction bases: 9. Per germline, CDR1 GTSNPN and CDR2 SVGIG (reference sequence). The CDR3 is made up of 15 amino acids. This chain's CDR3 is CAGTTGAPGANVLTF. CDR3 sequence (DNA): TGTGCCGGGACAACAGGGGCCCCTGGGGCCAACGTCCTGACTTTC.

This chain uses TRBV12-5 with TRBJ2-7; D gene uncertain. Germline-derived CDR1 and CDR2 are LGHNT and FRNRAP. Trimming removed 6 bases from V and 4 bases from J, with 4 bases in between. The CDR3 spans 10 residues. The DNA for the CDR3 is TGTGCTAGTGGATGGTACGAGCAGTACTTC. It yields the protein CASGWYEQYF. Filled out from reference TRBV12-5 and TRBJ2-7, the complete variable domain reads DARVTQTPRHKVTEMGQEVTMRCQPILGHNTVFWYRQTMMQGLELLAYFRNRAPLDDSGMPKDRFSAEMPDATLATLKIQPSEPRDSAVYFCASGWYEQYFGPGTRLTVT.

The gene calls are TRBV10-3 and TRBJ2-2; D not certain. Germline values: CDR1 ENHRY, CDR2 SYGVKD. Trimming shortened V by 3 bases and J by 7 bases, and 3 bases separated the two germline ends. The CDR3 contains 11 residues. Written as DNA, the CDR3 is TGTGCCATCAGTGACCTCGGGGAGCTGTTTTTT. As protein: CAISDLGELFF.

The V gene is TRBV28, the J gene TRBJ2-1; a weak D match, TRBD2 (5 bases). The CDR3 runs 15 residues. V lost 6 bases to trimming and J lost 10 bases, with 22 bases between them. The germline gives CDR1 MDHEN, CDR2 SYDVKM. The DNA for the CDR3 is TGTGCCAGCAGCCCTTTTCAGATCCTAGCTGACGAGCAGTTCTTC. This codes for CASSPFQILADEQFF.

The V gene is TRBV10-2, the J gene TRBJ1-2; 8 positions match TRBD1. Unmatched junction bases numbered 10, after V lost 6 bases and J lost 1 base. This CDR3 is built from 16 residues. CDR1 and CDR2 from the germline V gene are WSHSY and SAAADI. The CDR3 region is CASSPDRVVGNYGYTF. CDR3 DNA: TGCGCCAGCAGCCCGGACAGGGTGGTGGGTAACTATGGCTACACCTTC.

The J gene is TRBJ2-1, the V gene TRBV9; D is possibly TRBD1 (5 bases). The germline V gene has CDR1 SGDLS and CDR2 YYNGEE. Trimming removed 0 bases from V and 4 bases from J, with 14 bases in between. The CDR3 extends over 16 amino acids. The CDR3 bases are TGTGCCAGCAGCGTAGGGCTGATAGGGGCTTACAATGAGCAGTTCTTC. As protein: CASSVGLIGAYNEQFF.

V gene TRBV7-3 combines with J gene TRBJ2-1; 12 nucleotides agree with TRBD1. The CDR3 length is 15 residues. CDR1 and CDR2 from the germline V gene are SGHTA and FQGTGA. V gave up 5 bases and J gave up 7 bases; unmatched junction bases: 6. CDR3 sequence (DNA): TGTGCCAGCAGCCCCGGGACAGGGGGCTGGAATGAGCAGTTCTTC. It is translated as CASSPGTGGWNEQFF.

V usage is TRBV4-1 and J usage is TRBJ2-1; possibly TRBD2 for D (6 bases). Per germline, CDR1 MGHRA and CDR2 YSYEKL. V dropped 2 bases and J dropped 5 bases, with 19 bases sitting between them. The CDR3 has 17 amino acids. The CDR3 nucleotides read TGCGCCAGCAGCCAAAGGGGCACTAGCCTGGCTAACAATGAGCAGTTCTTC. Protein: CASSQRGTSLANNEQFF.

The V gene is TRBV4-2, the J gene TRBJ2-6, with D uncertain. V lost 0 bases, J lost 2 bases, and 5 bases lay in between. This CDR3 is built from 15 residues. Germline V gene sequence: CDR1 LGHNA, CDR2 YNFKEQ. The CDR3 here is CASSQDETGANVLTF. The CDR3, as DNA: TGTGCCAGCAGCCAAGACGAGACTGGGGCCAACGTCCTGACTTTC.

DNA of the CDR3: TGTGCCTGGAGTGGAGGGACAGTGGGATATGGCTACACCTTC. This codes for CAWSGGTVGYGYTF. This chain joins TRBV30 and TRBJ1-2; 7 bases agree with TRBD1. Germline CDR1 and CDR2: GTSNPN and SVGIG (reference sequence). J was trimmed by 5 bases and V by 1 base; bases with no gene match: 7. This CDR3 is 14 amino acids long.